This entry features one T cell receptor (beta chain) sequence. No antigen is known for it. The PCR was carried out with 60 Vbeta primers and 13 Jbeta primers. Repertoires were generated with immunoSEQ multiplex PCR, while TCRdb's copy carries only in-frame clones and drops some. In all, the sample yields 150,000 or so clones. The sample originates from a study of cytomegalovirus exposure and HLA in healthy donors. Study conclusions and caveats: Analyses of presence/absence relied on an assumption of roughly uniform sequencing depth across donors.

The germline V gene encodes CDR1 SGHRS and CDR2 YFSETQ. This CDR3 is built from 17 residues. V lost 3 bases and J 10 bases, leaving 26 bases between the germline ends. While unrecorded immune exposures were likely, the donors were nominally healthy when sampled. V gene TRBV5-1 combines with J gene TRBJ2-1; the D is unclear. Sample: PBMCs. The receptor was derived from a woman aged 45-65 years in good health and CMV-seronegative. The CDR3 sequence: CASSSTTRRTPGVEQFF. DNA for the CDR3: TGCGCCAGCAGCTCCACCACGAGGAGAACCCCCGGTGTCGAGCAGTTCTTC.